A selection of T cell receptor beta chains follows, all from one sample in a study of HIV-infected patients and healthy controls. TCRdb itself ran the 5' RACE reads through MiXCR, one entry per CDR3 protein. The sample has around 26,000 distinct CDR3 sequences; approximately 7.7% are singletons. Sample: blood. The source of these receptors is an adult in good health. CDR3s leave out the opening cysteine and the closing phenylalanine or tryptophan. The D gene is left open where the match is weak.

J	V	D	CDR3
TRBJ2-1	TRBV6-2/TRBV6-3	NA	ASSYSSSGFAHEQF
TRBJ2-2	TRBV28	TRBD1	ASSTRTGAAGELF
TRBJ2-5	TRBV7-9	TRBD2	ASTPAGTKETQY
TRBJ1-6	TRBV6-5	NA	ASSPRGTSPLH
TRBJ2-5	TRBV20-1	NA	SAREGVRVVQETQY
TRBJ1-6	TRBV6-6	NA	ASSTTGGSPLH
TRBJ2-2	TRBV5-6	NA	ASSRLGPTGELF
TRBJ1-6	TRBV20-1	NA	SARWDYNSPLH
TRBJ1-5	TRBV19	TRBD1	ASSTLTGGRQPQH
TRBJ1-1	TRBV5-6	NA	ASSLRGPGTEAF
TRBJ2-7	TRBV10-3	NA	AISEISTTGQY
TRBJ2-2	TRBV6-5	NA	ASSYSTDRGRRTGELF
TRBJ1-5	TRBV6-2/TRBV6-3	TRBD1	AAQGDSSNQPQH
TRBJ1-2	TRBV20-1	TRBD1	SARDRTGTVYGYT
TRBJ1-1	TRBV7-8	NA	ASSSWAEAF
TRBJ2-5	TRBV7-3	TRBD2	ASSYQRGGQETQY